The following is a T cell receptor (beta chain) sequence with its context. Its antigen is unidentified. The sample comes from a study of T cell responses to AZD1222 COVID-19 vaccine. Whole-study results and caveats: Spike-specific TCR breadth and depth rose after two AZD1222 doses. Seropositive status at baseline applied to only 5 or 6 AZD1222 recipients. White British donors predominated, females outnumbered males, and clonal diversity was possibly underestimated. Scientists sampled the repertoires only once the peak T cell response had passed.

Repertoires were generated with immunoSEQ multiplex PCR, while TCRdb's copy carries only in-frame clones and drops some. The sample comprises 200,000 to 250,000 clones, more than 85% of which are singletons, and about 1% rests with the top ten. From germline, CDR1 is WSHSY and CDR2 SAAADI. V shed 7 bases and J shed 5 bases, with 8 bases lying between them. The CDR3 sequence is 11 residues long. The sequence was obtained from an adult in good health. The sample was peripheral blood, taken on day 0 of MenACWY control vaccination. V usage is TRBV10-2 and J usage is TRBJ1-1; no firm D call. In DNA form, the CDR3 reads TGCGCCAGCATACGACAAACTGAAGCTTTCTTT. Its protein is CASIRQTEAFF.